These T cell receptor beta chains were read from a single sample in a study of cytomegalovirus exposure and HLA in healthy donors. Produced via immunoSEQ multiplex PCR; TCRdb's table is partial and in-frame only. The table includes roughly 73,000 clones, about 88% detected once. The sequenced sample was PBMCs. These receptor sequences come from a woman aged 50 to 60 in good health and CMV-seronegative. The CDR3 runs from the conserved cysteine through the conserved F or W. Each record gives: J gene, V gene, CDR3 protein.

>TRBJ1-1|TRBV27
CASSLVPGYTEAFF
>TRBJ1-1|TRBV25-1
CASSEVGREAFF
>TRBJ2-1|TRBV7-9
CASSLGPLAGSHEQFF
>TRBJ1-2|TRBV11-1
CASSLPGQVQGYTF
>TRBJ2-1|TRBV28
CASSSPLGKGGNEQFF
>TRBJ1-1|TRBV19
CASSTGQLVLNTEAFF
>TRBJ1-4|TRBV23-1
CASKEVTNEKLFF
>TRBJ2-1|TRBV4-1
CASSQERPLFDEQFF
>TRBJ2-5|TRBV29-1
CSVEGRGTGQETQYF
>TRBJ1-3|TRBV7-9
CASSFVQDSGNTIYF
>TRBJ1-1|TRBV7-9
CASSLATGKNTEAFF
>TRBJ2-3|TRBV7-2
CASSLVLGGGAPDTQYF
>TRBJ2-1|TRBV19
CASSIDGAGTFYNEQFF
>TRBJ2-1|TRBV5-4
CASSLALALPFNEQFF
>TRBJ1-5|TRBV28
CASSSGGSRNQPQHF
>TRBJ2-1|TRBV5-4
CASSLGGSSYNEQFF
>TRBJ1-5|TRBV18
CASSPIQGQPQHF
>TRBJ1-2|TRBV19
CASSIIVKGDFYGYTF
>TRBJ1-4|TRBV5-1
CASSYGTGSEKLFF
>TRBJ2-1|TRBV28
CASSPSPGQGAAYNEQFF
>TRBJ2-7|TRBV28
CASSSGYEQYF
>TRBJ2-3|TRBV14
CASSLTSGSTTQYF
>TRBJ2-1|TRBV14
CASSQLLAGGLNEQFF
>TRBJ1-5|TRBV5-6
CASSLGTGDQPQHF
>TRBJ2-2|TRBV5-8
CASSWDRSRELFF
>TRBJ2-6|TRBV2
CASSWILQGASGANVLTF